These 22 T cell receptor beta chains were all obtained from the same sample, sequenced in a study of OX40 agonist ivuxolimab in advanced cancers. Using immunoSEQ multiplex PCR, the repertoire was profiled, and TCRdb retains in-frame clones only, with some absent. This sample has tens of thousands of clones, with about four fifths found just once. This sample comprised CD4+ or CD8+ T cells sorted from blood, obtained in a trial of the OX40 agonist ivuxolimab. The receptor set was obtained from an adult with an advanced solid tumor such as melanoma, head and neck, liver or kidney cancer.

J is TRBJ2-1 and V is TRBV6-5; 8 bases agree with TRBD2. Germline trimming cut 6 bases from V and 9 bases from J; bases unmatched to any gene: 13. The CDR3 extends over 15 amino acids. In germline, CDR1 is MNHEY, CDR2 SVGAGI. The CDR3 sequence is CASSRTSSTRGEQFF. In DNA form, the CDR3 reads TGTGCCAGCAGCCGGACTAGCTCAACACGGGGTGAGCAGTTCTTC.

CDR3 sequence reads: CASSLLQGTSGTEQYF. CDR3 coding DNA: TGTGCCAGCAGCTTACTCCAAGGGACTAGCGGGACCGAGCAGTACTTC. The J gene is TRBJ2-7, the V gene TRBV7-6, with TRBD2 matching 13 bases. Trimming cost V 2 bases and J 6 bases; bases outside gene matches: 7. The CDR3 totals 16 residues. Germline V lookup: CDR1 SGHVS, CDR2 FNYEAQ.

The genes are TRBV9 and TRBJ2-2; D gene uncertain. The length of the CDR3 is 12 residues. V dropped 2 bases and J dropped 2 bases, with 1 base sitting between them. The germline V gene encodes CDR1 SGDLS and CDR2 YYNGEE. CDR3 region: CASSVNTGELFF. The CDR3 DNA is TGTGCCAGCAGCGTTAACACCGGGGAGCTGTTTTTT. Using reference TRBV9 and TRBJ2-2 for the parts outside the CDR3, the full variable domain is DSGVTQTPKHLITATGQRVTLRCSPRSGDLSVYWYQQSLDQGLQFLIQYYNGEERAKGNILERFSAQQFPDLHSELNLSSLELGDSALYFCASSVNTGELFFGEGSRLTVL.

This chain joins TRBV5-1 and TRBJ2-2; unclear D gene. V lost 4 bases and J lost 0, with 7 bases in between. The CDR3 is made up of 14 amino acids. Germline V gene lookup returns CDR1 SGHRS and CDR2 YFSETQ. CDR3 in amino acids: CASSPIPNTGELFF. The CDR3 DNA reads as TGCGCCAGCAGCCCTATACCGAACACCGGGGAGCTGTTTTTT.

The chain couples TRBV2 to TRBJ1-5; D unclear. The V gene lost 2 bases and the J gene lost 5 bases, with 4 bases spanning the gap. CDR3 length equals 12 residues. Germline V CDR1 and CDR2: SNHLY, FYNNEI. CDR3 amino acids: CASSERDQPQHF. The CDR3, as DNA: TGTGCCAGCAGTGAACGGGATCAGCCCCAGCATTTT.

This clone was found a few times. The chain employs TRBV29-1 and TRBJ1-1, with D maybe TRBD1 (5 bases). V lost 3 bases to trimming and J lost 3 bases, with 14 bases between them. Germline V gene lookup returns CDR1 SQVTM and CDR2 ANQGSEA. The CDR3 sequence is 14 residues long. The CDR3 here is CSVEGPSKDTEAFF. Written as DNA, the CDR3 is TGCAGCGTTGAGGGACCTAGTAAGGACACTGAAGCTTTCTTT.

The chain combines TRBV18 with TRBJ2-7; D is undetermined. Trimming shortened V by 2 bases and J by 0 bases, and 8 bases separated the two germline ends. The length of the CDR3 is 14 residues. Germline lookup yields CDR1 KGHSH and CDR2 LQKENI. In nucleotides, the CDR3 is TGTGCCAGCTCACCAACCCAGATCTCCTACGAGCAGTACTTC. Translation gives CASSPTQISYEQYF.

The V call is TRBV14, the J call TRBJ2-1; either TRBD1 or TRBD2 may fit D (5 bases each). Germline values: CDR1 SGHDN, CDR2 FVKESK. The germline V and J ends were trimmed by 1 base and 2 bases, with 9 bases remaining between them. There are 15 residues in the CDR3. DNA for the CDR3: TGTGCCAGCAGCCAAGCGGGGCTAACCTACAATGAGCAGTTCTTC. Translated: CASSQAGLTYNEQFF. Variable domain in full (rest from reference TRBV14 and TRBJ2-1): EAGVTQFPSHSVIEKGQTVTLRCDPISGHDNLYWYRRVMGKEIKFLLHFVKESKQDESGMPNNRFLAERTGGTYSTLKVQPAELEDSGVYFCASSQAGLTYNEQFFGPGTRLTVL.

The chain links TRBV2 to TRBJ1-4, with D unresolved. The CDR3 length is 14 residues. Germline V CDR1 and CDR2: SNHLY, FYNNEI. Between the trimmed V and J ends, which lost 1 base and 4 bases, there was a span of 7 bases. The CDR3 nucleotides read TGTGCCAGCAGTGAAGGGAGAAATAATGAAAAACTGTTTTTT. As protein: CASSEGRNNEKLFF.

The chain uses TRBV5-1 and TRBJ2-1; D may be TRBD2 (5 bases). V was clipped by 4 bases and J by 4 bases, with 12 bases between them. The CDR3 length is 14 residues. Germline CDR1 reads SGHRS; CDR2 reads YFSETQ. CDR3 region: CASSPDGIYNEQFF. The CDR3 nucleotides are TGCGCCAGCAGCCCGGACGGGATATACAATGAGCAGTTCTTC.

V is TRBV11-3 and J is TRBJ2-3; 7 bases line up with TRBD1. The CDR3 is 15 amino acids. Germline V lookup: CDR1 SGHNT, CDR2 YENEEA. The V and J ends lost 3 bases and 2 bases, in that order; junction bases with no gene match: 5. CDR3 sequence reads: CASSFRDRLTDTQYF. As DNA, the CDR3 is TGTGCCAGCAGCTTTCGGGACAGACTCACAGATACGCAGTATTTT.

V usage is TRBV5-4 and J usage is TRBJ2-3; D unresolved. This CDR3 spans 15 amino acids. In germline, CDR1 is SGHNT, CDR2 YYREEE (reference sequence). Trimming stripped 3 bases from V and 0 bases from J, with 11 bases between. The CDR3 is CASSSISDSTDTQYF. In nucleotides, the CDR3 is TGTGCCAGCAGCTCAATCAGTGACAGCACAGATACGCAGTATTTT.

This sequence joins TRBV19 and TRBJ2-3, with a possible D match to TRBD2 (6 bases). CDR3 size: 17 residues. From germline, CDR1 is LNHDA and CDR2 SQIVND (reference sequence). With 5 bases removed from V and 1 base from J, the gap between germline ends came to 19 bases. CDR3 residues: CASSPRPGVRGTDTQYF. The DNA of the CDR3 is TGTGCCAGTAGTCCTCGTCCGGGAGTGAGGGGCACAGATACGCAGTATTTT.

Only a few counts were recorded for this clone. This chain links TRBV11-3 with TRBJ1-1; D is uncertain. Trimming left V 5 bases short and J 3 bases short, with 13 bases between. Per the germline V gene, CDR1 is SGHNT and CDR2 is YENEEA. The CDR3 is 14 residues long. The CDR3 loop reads CASSREGADTEAFF. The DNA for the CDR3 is TGTGCCAGCAGCCGCGAGGGAGCGGACACTGAAGCTTTCTTT.

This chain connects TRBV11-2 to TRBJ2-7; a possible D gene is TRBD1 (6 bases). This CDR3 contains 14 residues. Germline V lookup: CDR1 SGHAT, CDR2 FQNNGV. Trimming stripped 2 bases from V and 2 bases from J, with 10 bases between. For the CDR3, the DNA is TGTGCCAGCAGCTTACAGGGGATGACCTACGAGCAGTACTTC. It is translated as CASSLQGMTYEQYF. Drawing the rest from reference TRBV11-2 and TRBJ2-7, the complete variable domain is EAGVAQSPRYKIIEKRQSVAFWCNPISGHATLYWYQQILGQGPKLLIQFQNNGVVDDSQLPKDRFSAERLKGVDSTLKIQPAKLEDSAVYLCASSLQGMTYEQYFGPGTRLTVT.

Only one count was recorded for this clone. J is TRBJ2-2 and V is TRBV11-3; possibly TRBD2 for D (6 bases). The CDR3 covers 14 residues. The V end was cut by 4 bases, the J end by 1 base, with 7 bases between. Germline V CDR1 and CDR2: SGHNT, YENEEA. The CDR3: CASSYGRNTGELFF. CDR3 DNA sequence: TGTGCCAGCAGCTACGGGAGGAACACCGGGGAGCTGTTTTTT.

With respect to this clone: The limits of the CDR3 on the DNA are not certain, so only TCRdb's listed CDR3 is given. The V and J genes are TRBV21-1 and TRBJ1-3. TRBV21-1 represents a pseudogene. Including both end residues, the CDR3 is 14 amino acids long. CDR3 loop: CNWGRGSSGNTIYF.

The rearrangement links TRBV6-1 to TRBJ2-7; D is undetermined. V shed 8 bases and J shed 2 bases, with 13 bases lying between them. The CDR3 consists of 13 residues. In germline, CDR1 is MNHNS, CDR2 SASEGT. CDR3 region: CASRVEKTYEQYV. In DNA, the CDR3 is TGTGCCAGCCGGGTTGAGAAGACCTACGAGCAGTACGTC.

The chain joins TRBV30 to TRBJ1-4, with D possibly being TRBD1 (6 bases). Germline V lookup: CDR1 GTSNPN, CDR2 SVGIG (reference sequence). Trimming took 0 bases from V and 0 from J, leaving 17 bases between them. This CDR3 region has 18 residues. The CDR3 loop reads CAWSVWGRGASTNEKLFF. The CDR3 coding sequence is TGTGCCTGGAGTGTATGGGGCAGGGGCGCATCAACTAATGAAAAACTGTTTTTT.

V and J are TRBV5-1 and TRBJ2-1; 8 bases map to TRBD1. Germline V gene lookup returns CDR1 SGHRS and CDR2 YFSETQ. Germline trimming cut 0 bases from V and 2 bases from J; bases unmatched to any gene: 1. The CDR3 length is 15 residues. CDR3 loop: CASSLGQGPYNEQFF. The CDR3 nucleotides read TGCGCCAGCAGCTTGGGACAGGGGCCCTACAATGAGCAGTTCTTC. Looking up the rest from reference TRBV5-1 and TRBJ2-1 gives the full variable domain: KAGVTQTPRYLIKTRGQQVTLSCSPISGHRSVSWYQQTPGQGLQFLFEYFSETQRNKGNFPGRFSGRQFSNSRSEMNVSTLELGDSALYLCASSLGQGPYNEQFFGPGTRLTVL.

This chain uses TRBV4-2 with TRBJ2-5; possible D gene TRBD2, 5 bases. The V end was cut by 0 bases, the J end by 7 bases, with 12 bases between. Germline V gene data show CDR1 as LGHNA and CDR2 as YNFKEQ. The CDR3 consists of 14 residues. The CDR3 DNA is TGTGCCAGCAGCCAAGAGGAGCGGTGGGGGACCCAGTACTTC. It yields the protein CASSQEERWGTQYF.

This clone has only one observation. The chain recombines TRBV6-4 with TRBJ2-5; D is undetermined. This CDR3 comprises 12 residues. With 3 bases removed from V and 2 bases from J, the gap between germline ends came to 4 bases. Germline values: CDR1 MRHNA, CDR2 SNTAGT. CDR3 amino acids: CASSELQETQYF. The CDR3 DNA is TGTGCCAGCAGTGAGTTGCAAGAGACCCAGTACTTC.